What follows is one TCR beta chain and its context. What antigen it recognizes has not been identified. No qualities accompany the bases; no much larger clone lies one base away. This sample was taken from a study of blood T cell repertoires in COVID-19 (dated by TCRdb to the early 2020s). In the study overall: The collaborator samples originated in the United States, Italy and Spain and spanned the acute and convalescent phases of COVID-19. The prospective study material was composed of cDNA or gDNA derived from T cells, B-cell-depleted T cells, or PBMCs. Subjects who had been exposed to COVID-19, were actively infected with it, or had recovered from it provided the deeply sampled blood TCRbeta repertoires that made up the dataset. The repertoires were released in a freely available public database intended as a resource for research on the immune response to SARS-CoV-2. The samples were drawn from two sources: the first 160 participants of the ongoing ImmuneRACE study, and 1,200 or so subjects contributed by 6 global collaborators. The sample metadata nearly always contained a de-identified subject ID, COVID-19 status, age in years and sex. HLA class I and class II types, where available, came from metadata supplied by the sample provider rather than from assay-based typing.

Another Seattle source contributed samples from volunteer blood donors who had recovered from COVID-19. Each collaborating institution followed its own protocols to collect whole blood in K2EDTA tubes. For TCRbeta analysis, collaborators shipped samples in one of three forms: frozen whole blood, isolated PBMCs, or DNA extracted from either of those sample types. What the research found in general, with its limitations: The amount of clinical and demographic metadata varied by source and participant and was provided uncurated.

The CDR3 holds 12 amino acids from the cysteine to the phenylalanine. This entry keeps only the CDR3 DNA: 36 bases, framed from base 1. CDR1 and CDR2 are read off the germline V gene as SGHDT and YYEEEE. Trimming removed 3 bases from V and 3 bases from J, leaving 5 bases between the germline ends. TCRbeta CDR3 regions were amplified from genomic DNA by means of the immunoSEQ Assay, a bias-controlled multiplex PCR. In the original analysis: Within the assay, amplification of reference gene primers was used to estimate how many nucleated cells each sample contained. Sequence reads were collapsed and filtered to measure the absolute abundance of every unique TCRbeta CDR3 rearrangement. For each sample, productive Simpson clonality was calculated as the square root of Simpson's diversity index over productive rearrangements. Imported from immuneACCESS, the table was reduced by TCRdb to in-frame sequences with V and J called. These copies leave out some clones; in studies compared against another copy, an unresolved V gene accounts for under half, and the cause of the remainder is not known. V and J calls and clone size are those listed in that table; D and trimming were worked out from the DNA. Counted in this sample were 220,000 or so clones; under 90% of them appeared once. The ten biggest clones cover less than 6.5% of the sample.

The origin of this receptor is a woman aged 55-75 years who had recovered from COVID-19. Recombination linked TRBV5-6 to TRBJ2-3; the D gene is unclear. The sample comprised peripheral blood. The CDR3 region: CASSWLTDTQYF. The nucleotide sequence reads TGTGCCAGCAGCTGGCTGACAGATACGCAGTATTTT.